The rows below give T cell receptor beta chains drawn from one sample of a study of cytomegalovirus exposure and HLA in healthy donors. Using immunoSEQ multiplex PCR, the repertoire was profiled, and TCRdb retains in-frame clones only, with some absent. The data hold more than 80,000 clones, with around four fifths observed a single time. Source material: PBMCs. Every receptor here comes from a woman aged 40 to 49 in good health and CMV-seropositive. CDR3s include the opening cysteine and the closing phenylalanine or tryptophan. D genes are given only for firm matches. Only part of the rows carry a size: once, few, many, or a class if the clone is expanded.

D gene: NA
J gene: TRBJ2-2
V gene: TRBV9
clone size: few
CDR3 protein: CASSEQPTGELFF
CDR3 DNA: TGTGCCAGCAGCGAACAGCCCACCGGGGAGCTGTTTTTT

D gene: NA
J gene: TRBJ1-2
V gene: TRBV6-1
clone size: NA
CDR3 protein: CASRDRHGYTF
CDR3 DNA: TGTGCCAGCAGGGACAGACATGGCTACACCTTC

D gene: NA
J gene: TRBJ1-5
V gene: TRBV5-6
clone size: NA
CDR3 protein: CASSLNWGDKNQPQHF
CDR3 DNA: TGTGCCAGCAGCTTGAATTGGGGCGACAAAAATCAGCCCCAGCATTTT

D gene: NA
J gene: TRBJ2-1
V gene: TRBV12-5
clone size: once
CDR3 protein: CASGPGTRYNEQFF
CDR3 DNA: TGTGCTAGTGGACCCGGGACAAGATACAATGAGCAGTTCTTC

D gene: TRBD2
J gene: TRBJ2-7
V gene: TRBV5-6
clone size: NA
CDR3 protein: CASRNRAGDYEQYF
CDR3 DNA: TGTGCCAGCAGAAACAGAGCGGGGGACTACGAGCAGTACTTC

D gene: NA
J gene: TRBJ1-5
V gene: TRBV7-9
clone size: NA
CDR3 protein: CASRHRSAGNQPQHF
CDR3 DNA: TGTGCCAGCAGGCATAGGAGCGCGGGCAATCAGCCCCAGCATTTT

D gene: TRBD2
J gene: TRBJ2-2
V gene: TRBV9
clone size: once
CDR3 protein: CASSGASGSVAGELFF
CDR3 DNA: TGTGCCAGCAGCGGAGCTAGCGGGAGTGTCGCCGGGGAGCTGTTTTTT

D gene: TRBD1
J gene: TRBJ2-7
V gene: TRBV6-6
clone size: once
CDR3 protein: CASRNAGTATYEQYF
CDR3 DNA: TGTGCCAGCAGAAACGCCGGGACAGCGACCTACGAGCAGTACTTC

D gene: TRBD2
J gene: TRBJ2-7
V gene: TRBV7-2
clone size: once
CDR3 protein: CASSRRLAGGSEQYF
CDR3 DNA: TGTGCCAGCAGCCGACGACTAGCGGGAGGCTCCGAGCAGTACTTC

D gene: TRBD1
J gene: TRBJ1-2
V gene: TRBV28
clone size: once
CDR3 protein: CASRPSGQGNYGYTF
CDR3 DNA: TGTGCCAGCAGGCCCTCGGGACAGGGGAACTATGGCTACACCTTC

D gene: TRBD2
J gene: TRBJ2-7
V gene: TRBV11-2
clone size: NA
CDR3 protein: CASSFSGSEGEQYF
CDR3 DNA: TGTGCCAGCAGCTTTAGCGGGAGCGAGGGCGAGCAGTACTTC

D gene: NA
J gene: TRBJ2-3
V gene: TRBV27
clone size: NA
CDR3 protein: CASSLRGATTDTQYF
CDR3 DNA: TGTGCCAGCAGTTTGCGGGGTGCGACAACAGATACGCAGTATTTT

D gene: NA
J gene: TRBJ1-1
V gene: TRBV18
clone size: NA
CDR3 protein: CASSPGRNTEAFF
CDR3 DNA: TGTGCCAGCTCACCGGGCCGGAACACTGAAGCTTTCTTT

D gene: NA
J gene: TRBJ2-1
V gene: TRBV19
clone size: NA
CDR3 protein: CASSILGRGVITEQFF
CDR3 DNA: TGTGCCAGTAGTATCCTGGGCAGGGGAGTAATTACTGAGCAGTTCTTC

D gene: TRBD1
J gene: TRBJ1-5
V gene: TRBV29-1
clone size: few
CDR3 protein: CSVAIGTGANQPQHF
CDR3 DNA: TGCAGCGTCGCCATCGGGACAGGGGCTAATCAGCCCCAGCATTTT

D gene: TRBD1
J gene: TRBJ2-3
V gene: TRBV18
clone size: NA
CDR3 protein: CASSPRWTGKGTDTQYF
CDR3 DNA: TGTGCCAGCTCACCACGTTGGACAGGGAAGGGCACAGATACGCAGTATTTT

D gene: NA
J gene: TRBJ1-2
V gene: TRBV5-6
clone size: NA
CDR3 protein: CASSSGHYGYTF
CDR3 DNA: TGTGCCAGCAGCTCAGGTCACTATGGCTACACCTTC

D gene: NA
J gene: TRBJ2-5
V gene: TRBV10-3
clone size: NA
CDR3 protein: CAISGRDNAYQETQYF
CDR3 DNA: TGTGCCATCAGTGGTAGGGACAACGCTTACCAAGAGACCCAGTACTTC

D gene: NA
J gene: TRBJ1-3
V gene: TRBV10-3
clone size: once
CDR3 protein: CATLDSLSGNTIYF
CDR3 DNA: TGTGCCACCTTAGACAGCCTCTCTGGAAACACCATATATTTT

D gene: NA
J gene: TRBJ2-7
V gene: TRBV6-5
clone size: NA
CDR3 protein: CASSYGRVYEQYF
CDR3 DNA: TGTGCCAGCAGTTACGGCAGGGTCTACGAGCAGTACTTC

D gene: NA
J gene: TRBJ1-1
V gene: TRBV7-9
clone size: NA
CDR3 protein: CASSPSGTRTEAFF
CDR3 DNA: TGTGCCAGCAGCCCCTCCGGGACACGCACTGAAGCTTTCTTT

D gene: NA
J gene: TRBJ1-5
V gene: TRBV15
clone size: NA
CDR3 protein: CATSKGDTSNQPQHF
CDR3 DNA: TGTGCCACCAGCAAGGGGGACACCAGCAATCAGCCCCAGCATTTT

D gene: NA
J gene: TRBJ2-2
V gene: TRBV18
clone size: NA
CDR3 protein: CASSPRGGVGTGELFF
CDR3 DNA: TGTGCCAGCTCACCACGCGGGGGCGTAGGCACCGGGGAGCTGTTTTTT

D gene: TRBD1
J gene: TRBJ1-4
V gene: TRBV11-3
clone size: NA
CDR3 protein: CASSPDRVGEKLFF
CDR3 DNA: TGTGCCAGCAGCCCAGACAGGGTCGGGGAAAAACTGTTTTTT

D gene: NA
J gene: TRBJ2-7
V gene: TRBV10-3
clone size: NA
CDR3 protein: CATLYEQYF
CDR3 DNA: TGTGCCACCTTATACGAGCAGTACTTC

D gene: TRBD1
J gene: TRBJ1-5
V gene: TRBV4-1
clone size: NA
CDR3 protein: CASSQVATGGVQPQHF
CDR3 DNA: TGCGCCAGCAGCCAAGTTGCGACAGGGGGCGTTCAGCCCCAGCATTTT